This T cell receptor (beta chain) appears in the sequencing data of a study of T cells in Graves' hyperthyroidism and ophthalmopathy. Authors of the study amplified TCR beta CDR3 regions from RNA transcripts. During a first-round RT-PCR of the TCR CDR3, the HTBI primer set was used. TCRdb independently ran MiXCR on the multiplex PCR reads; one entry per CDR3 protein. The table has over 300,000 distinct CDR3 sequences, approximately 15% seen once. This clonotype has ten or more counts. Uncontrolled infection, other autoimmune disease, pregnancy or lactation disqualified patients from enrolment. The diagnoses drew upon clinical symptoms, serum thyroxine and TRAb, thyroid ultrasound and orbital computed tomography. Germline V gene lookup returns CDR1 LNHDA and CDR2 SQIVND (reference sequence). V dropped 5 bases and J dropped 8 bases, with 15 bases sitting between them. The CDR3 spans 13 residues.

The chain combines TRBV19 with TRBJ1-2; TRBD1 is a possible D gene (5 bases). Sample: blood. This clonotype originated in a woman aged 60-75 years with Graves' hyperthyroidism. CDR3 in DNA: TGTGCCAGTAGTCTTACGGGGGTCTGGGGCTACACCTTC. This gives the protein CASSLTGVWGYTF.